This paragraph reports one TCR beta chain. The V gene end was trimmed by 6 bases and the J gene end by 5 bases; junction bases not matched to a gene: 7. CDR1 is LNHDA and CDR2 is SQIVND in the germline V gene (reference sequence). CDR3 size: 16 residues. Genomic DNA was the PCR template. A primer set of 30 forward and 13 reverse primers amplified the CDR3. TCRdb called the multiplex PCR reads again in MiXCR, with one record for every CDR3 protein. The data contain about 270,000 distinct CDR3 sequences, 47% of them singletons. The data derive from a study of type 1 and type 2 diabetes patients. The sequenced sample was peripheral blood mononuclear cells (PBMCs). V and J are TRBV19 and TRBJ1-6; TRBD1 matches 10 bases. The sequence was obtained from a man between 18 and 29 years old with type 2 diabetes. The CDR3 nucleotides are TGTGCCAGTAGCCGACAGGGGGCCACGAATAATTCACCCCTCCACTTT. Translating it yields CASSRQGATNNSPLHF.